This T cell receptor (beta chain) appears in the sequencing data of a study of blood T cell repertoires in COVID-19. Study overall: Sites in the United States, Italy and Spain provided acute and convalescent COVID-19 samples.

Two negative PCRs, clearance, or symptom resolution characterized the recovered Cohort 3 donors. Germline V gene lookup returns CDR1 SGHRS and CDR2 YFSETQ. The CDR3 is 15 amino acids. Unmatched junction bases numbered 6, after V lost 0 bases and J lost 7 bases. Measured with immunoSEQ multiplex PCR; TCRdb has only the in-frame clones, and not every one. The sample records 490,000 or so clones, 85% to 90% being singletons. Specimen: PBMCs or T cells enriched from blood (not recorded which). The receptor's source is a woman in her thirties or forties who had recovered from COVID-19. The chain couples TRBV5-1 to TRBJ2-2, with 7 bases matching TRBD1. The CDR3 nucleotides are TGCGCCAGCAGCTTGGTTGACAGGGAAGTCGGGGAGCTGTTTTTT. Amino acids: CASSLVDREVGELFF.